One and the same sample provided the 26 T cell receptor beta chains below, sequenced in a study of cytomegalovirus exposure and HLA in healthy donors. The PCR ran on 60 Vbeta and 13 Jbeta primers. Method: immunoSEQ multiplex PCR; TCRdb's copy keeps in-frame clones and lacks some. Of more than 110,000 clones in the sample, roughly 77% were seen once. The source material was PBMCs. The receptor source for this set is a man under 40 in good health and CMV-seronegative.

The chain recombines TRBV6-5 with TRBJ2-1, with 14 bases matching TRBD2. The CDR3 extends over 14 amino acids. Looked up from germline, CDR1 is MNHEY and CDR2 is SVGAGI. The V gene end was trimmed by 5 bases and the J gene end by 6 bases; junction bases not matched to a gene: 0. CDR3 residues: CASSGLAGGNEQFF. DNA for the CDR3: TGTGCCAGCAGTGGACTAGCGGGAGGCAATGAGCAGTTCTTC.

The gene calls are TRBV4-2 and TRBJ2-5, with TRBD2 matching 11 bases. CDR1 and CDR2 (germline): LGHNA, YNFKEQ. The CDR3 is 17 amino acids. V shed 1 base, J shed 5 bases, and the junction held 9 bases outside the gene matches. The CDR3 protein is CASSQGGIAGGLETQYF. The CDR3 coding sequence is TGTGCCAGCAGCCAAGGTGGAATAGCGGGGGGGCTGGAGACCCAGTACTTC.

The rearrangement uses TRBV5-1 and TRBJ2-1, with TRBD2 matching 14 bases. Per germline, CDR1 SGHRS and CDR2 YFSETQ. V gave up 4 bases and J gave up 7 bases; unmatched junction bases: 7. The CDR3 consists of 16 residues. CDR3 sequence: CASSPGLAGGWNEQFF. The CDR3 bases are TGCGCCAGCAGCCCAGGACTAGCGGGAGGTTGGAATGAGCAGTTCTTC.

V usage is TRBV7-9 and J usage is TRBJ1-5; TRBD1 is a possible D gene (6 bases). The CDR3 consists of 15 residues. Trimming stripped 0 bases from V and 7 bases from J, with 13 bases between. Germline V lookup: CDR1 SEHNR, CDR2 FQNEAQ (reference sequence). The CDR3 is CASSLAQGWSQPQHF. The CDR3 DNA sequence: TGTGCCAGCAGCTTAGCGCAGGGGTGGAGCCAGCCCCAGCATTTT. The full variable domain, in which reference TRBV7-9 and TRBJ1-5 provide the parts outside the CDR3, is DTGVSQNPRHKITKRGQNVTFRCDPISEHNRLYWYRQTLGQGPEFLTYFQNEAQLEKSRLLSDRFSAERPKGSFSTLEIQRTEQGDSAMYLCASSLAQGWSQPQHFGDGTRLSIL.

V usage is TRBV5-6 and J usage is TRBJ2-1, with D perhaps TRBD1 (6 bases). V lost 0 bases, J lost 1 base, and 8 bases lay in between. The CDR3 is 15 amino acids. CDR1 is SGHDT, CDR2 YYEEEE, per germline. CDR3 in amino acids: CASSLVDRSYNEQFF. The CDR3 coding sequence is TGTGCCAGCAGCTTGGTGGACAGATCCTACAATGAGCAGTTCTTC. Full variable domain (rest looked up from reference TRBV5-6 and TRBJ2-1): DAGVTQSPTHLIKTRGQQVTLRCSPKSGHDTVSWYQQALGQGPQFIFQYYEEEERQRGNFPDRFSGHQFPNYSSELNVNALLLGDSALYLCASSLVDRSYNEQFFGPGTRLTVL.

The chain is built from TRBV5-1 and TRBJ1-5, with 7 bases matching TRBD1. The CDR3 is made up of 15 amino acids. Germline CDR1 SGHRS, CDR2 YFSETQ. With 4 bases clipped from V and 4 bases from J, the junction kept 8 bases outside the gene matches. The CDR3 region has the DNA TGCGCCAGCAGCCAGGCAGGGGGTCCTAATCAGCCCCAGCATTTT. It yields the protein CASSQAGGPNQPQHF.

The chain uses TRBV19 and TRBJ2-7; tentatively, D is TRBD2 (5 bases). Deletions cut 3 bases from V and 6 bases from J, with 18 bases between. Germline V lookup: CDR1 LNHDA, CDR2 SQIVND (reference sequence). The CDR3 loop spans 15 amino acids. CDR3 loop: CASSMEAFGRTEQYF. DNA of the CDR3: TGTGCCAGTAGTATGGAGGCGTTTGGCAGGACCGAGCAGTACTTC.

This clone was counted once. In DNA form, the CDR3 reads TGTGCCAGCAGTGAAGTAGCGGAAACTAGCACAGATACGCAGTATTTT. Protein product: CASSEVAETSTDTQYF. J is TRBJ2-3 and V is TRBV6-1, with a possible D match to TRBD2 (6 bases). Germline CDR1 is MNHNS and CDR2 is SASEGT. The CDR3 length is 16 residues. Trimming cost V 1 base and J 0 bases, with 11 bases left between them.

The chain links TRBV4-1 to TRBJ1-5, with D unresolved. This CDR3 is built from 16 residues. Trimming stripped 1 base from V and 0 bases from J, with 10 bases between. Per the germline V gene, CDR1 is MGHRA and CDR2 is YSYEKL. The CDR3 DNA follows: TGCGCCAGCAGCCAAGGCGGAGGTTATAGCAATCAGCCCCAGCATTTT. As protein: CASSQGGGYSNQPQHF.

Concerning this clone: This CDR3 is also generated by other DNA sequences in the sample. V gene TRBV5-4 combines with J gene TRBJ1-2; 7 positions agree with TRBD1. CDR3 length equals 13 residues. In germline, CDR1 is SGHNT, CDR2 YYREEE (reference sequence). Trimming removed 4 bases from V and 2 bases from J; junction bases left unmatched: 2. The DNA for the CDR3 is TGTGCCAGCAGCCCGGGACAGAACTATGGCTACACCTTC. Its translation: CASSPGQNYGYTF.

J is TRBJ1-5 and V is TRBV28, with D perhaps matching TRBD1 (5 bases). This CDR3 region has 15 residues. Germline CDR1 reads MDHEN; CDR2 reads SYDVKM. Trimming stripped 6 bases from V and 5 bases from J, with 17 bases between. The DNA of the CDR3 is TGTGCCAGCAGGCAGGGTAGGTCCCATCATCAGCCCCAGCATTTT. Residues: CASRQGRSHHQPQHF.

CDR3 bases: TGTGCCAGCAGCCCGTCGTTGAGCACCTTAATGTTCTTC. Protein sequence: CASSPSLSTLMFF. This sequence joins TRBV7-8 and TRBJ2-1, with D unresolved. CDR3 length equals 13 residues. Deletions cut 5 bases from V and 15 bases from J, with 20 bases between. The V gene's germline CDR1 is SGHVS and CDR2 FQNEAQ.

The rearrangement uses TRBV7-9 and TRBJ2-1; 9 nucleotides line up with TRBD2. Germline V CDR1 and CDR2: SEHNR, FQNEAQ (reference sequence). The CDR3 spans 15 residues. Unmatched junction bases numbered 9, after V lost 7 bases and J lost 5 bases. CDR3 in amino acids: CASTRQASGDNEQFF. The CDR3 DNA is TGTGCCAGCACCCGCCAGGCTAGCGGGGACAATGAGCAGTTCTTC.

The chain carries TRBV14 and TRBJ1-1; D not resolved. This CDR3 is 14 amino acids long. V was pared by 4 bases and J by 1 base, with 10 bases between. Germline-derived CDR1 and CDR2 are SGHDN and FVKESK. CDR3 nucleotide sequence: TGTGCCAGCAGCCGTCCCGACACGAACACTGAAGCTTTCTTT. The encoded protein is CASSRPDTNTEAFF.

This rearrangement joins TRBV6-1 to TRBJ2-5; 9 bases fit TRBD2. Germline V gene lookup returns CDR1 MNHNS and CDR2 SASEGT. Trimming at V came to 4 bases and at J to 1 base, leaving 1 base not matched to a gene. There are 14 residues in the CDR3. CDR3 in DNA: TGTGCCAGCAGTGGCGGGGGGGCCCAAGAGACCCAGTACTTC. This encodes CASSGGGAQETQYF.

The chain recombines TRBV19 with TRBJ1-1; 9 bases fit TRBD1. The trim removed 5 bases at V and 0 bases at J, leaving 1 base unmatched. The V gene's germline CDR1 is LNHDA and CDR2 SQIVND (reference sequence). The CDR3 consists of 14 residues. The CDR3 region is CASSGQGMNTEAFF. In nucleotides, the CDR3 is TGTGCCAGTAGTGGACAGGGGATGAACACTGAAGCTTTCTTT.

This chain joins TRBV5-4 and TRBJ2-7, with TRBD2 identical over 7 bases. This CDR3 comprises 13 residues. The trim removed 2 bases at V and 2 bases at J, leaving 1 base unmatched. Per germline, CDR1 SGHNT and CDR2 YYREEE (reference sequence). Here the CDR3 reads CASSFGTTYEQYF. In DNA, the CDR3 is TGTGCCAGCAGCTTTGGGACTACCTACGAGCAGTACTTC.

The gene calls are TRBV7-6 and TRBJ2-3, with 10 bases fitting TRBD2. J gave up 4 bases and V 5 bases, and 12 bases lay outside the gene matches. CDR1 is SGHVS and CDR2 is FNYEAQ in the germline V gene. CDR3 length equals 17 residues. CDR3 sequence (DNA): TGTGCCAGCAGCCCCTCCCGGAGTCTAGCGGGAGCAGATACGCAGTATTTT. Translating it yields CASSPSRSLAGADTQYF.

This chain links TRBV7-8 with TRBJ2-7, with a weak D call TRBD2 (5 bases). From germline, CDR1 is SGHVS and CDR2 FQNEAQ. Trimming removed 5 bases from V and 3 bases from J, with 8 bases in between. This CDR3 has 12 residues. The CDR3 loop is CASSPRGYEQYF. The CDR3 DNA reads TGTGCCAGCAGCCCCCGGGGCTACGAGCAGTACTTC. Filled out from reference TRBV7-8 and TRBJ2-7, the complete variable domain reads GAGVSQSPRYKVAKRGQDVALRCDPISGHVSLFWYQQALGQGPEFLTYFQNEAQLDKSGLPSDRFFAERPEGSVSTLKIQRTQQEDSAVYLCASSPRGYEQYFGPGTRLTVT.

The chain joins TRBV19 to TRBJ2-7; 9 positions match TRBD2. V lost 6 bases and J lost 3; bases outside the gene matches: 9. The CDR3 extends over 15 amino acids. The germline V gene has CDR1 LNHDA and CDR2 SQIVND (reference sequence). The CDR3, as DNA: TGTGCCAGTAGCCGCATAGCGGGAGAGGGCTACGAGCAGTACTTC. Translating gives CASSRIAGEGYEQYF.

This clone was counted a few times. Here the CDR3 DNA reads TGCGCCAGCAGCCAACCTCCCGGACAACAGCCCCAGCATTTT. Its protein product is CASSQPPGQQPQHF. The V and J genes are TRBV4-1 and TRBJ1-5; maybe TRBD1 (5 bases). The CDR3 sequence is 14 residues long. Germline loops: CDR1 MGHRA, CDR2 YSYEKL. The V gene lost 2 bases and the J gene lost 7 bases, with 12 bases spanning the gap.

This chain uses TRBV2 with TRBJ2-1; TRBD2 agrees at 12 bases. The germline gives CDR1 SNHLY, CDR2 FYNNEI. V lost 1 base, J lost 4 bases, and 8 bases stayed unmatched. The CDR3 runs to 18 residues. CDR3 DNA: TGTGCCAGCAGTGAAGTAGGAACTAGCGGGGGGCTATACAATGAGCAGTTCTTC. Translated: CASSEVGTSGGLYNEQFF.

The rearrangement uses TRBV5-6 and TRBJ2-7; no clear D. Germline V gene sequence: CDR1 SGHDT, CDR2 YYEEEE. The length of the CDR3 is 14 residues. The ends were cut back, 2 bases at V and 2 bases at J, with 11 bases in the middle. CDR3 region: CASSLRQVAYEQYF. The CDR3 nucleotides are TGTGCCAGCAGCTTAAGGCAGGTCGCCTACGAGCAGTACTTC.

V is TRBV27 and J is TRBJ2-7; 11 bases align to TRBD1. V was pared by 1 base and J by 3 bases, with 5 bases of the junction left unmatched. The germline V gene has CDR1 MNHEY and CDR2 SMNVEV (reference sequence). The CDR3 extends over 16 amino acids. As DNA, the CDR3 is TGTGCCAGCAGTTTATTACCTGGGACAGGGGGCTACGAGCAGTACTTC. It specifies CASSLLPGTGGYEQYF.

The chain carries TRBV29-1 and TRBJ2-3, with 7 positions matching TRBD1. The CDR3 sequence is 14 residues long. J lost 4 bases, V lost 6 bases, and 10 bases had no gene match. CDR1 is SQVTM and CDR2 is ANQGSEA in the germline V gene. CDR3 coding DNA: TGCAGCGTAGCGACAGGGTGGGGCGCAGATACGCAGTATTTT. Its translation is CSVATGWGADTQYF.

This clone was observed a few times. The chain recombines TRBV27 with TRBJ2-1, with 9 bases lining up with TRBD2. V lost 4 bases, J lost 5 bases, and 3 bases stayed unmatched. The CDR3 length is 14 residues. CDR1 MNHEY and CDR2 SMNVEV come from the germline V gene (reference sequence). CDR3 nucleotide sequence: TGTGCCAGCAGTTGGGCTAGCGGGGACAATGAGCAGTTCTTC. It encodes CASSWASGDNEQFF.